These T cell receptor beta chains were read from a single sample in a study of T cells expressing NK-cell markers. For each CDR3 protein, TCRdb gives one entry from its re-call of the 5' RACE reads, without DNA. The sample features about 150,000 distinct CDR3 sequences, with 10% to 15% in its top ten. Sequenced sample: blood T cells: a sorted CD56 or NKG2C T cell subset, CD4+ or CD8+ T cells, or bulk PBMC T cells (not recorded which). The source is a man aged 18 to 29 in good health. The CDR3 runs from the conserved cysteine through the conserved F or W.

V,J,CDR3
TRBV7-6,TRBJ2-3,CASGVGVGDTQYF
TRBV9,TRBJ1-1,CASSPVSLNTEAFF
TRBV24-1,TRBJ2-7,CATSDGQADEQYF
TRBV20-1,TRBJ2-2,CSARDSLAGETGELFF
TRBV6-5,TRBJ2-1,CASSYIRAGDEQFF
TRBV2,TRBJ1-2,CASIEGQWNYGYTF
TRBV6-5,TRBJ2-1,CASSYSVDLNEQFF
TRBV29-1,TRBJ2-5,CSVVGQGGETQYF
TRBV30,TRBJ2-2,CAWSSPVGAGELFF
TRBV20-1,TRBJ2-3,CSARDILASKDTQYF
TRBV9,TRBJ2-2,CASMGRGPNTGELFF
TRBV12-3/TRBV12-4,TRBJ2-5,CASSLEGETQYF
TRBV20-1,TRBJ2-1,CSARDLGLGGNEQFF
TRBV5-1,TRBJ2-7,CASSPTVSSYEQYF
TRBV18,TRBJ2-3,CASSPFTSALEDTQYF
TRBV27,TRBJ2-3,CASSLRMETDTQYF
TRBV15,TRBJ2-1,CATSRPPLGTQEEQFF